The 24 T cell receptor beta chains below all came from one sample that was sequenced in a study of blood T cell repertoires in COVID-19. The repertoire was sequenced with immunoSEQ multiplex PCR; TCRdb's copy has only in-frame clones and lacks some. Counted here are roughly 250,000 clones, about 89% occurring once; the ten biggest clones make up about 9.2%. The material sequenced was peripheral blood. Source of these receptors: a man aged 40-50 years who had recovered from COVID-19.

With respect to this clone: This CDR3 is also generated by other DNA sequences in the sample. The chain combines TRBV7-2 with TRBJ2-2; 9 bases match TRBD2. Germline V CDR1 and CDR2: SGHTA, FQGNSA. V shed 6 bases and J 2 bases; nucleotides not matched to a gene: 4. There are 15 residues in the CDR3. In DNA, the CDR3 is TGTGCCAGCAGTTTGACTAGCGGCAACACCGGGGAGCTGTTTTTT. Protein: CASSLTSGNTGELFF.

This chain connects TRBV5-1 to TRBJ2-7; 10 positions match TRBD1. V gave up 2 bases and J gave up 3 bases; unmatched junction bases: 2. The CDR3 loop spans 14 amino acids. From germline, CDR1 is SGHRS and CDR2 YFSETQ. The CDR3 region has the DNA TGCGCCAGCAGCTTCGGACAGGGGGTCTACGAGCAGTACTTC. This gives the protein CASSFGQGVYEQYF.

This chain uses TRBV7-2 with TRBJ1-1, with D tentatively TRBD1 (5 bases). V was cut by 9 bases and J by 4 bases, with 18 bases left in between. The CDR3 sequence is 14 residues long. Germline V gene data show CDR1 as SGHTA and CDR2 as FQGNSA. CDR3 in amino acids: CASTEGRSGTEAFF. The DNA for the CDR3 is TGTGCCAGTACTGAGGGGAGGAGTGGCACTGAAGCTTTCTTT. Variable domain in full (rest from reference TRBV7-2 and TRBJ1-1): GAGVSQSPSNKVTEKGKDVELRCDPISGHTALYWYRQSLGQGLEFLIYFQGNSAPDKSGLPSDRFSAERTGGSVSTLTIQRTQQEDSAVYLCASTEGRSGTEAFFGQGTRLTVV.

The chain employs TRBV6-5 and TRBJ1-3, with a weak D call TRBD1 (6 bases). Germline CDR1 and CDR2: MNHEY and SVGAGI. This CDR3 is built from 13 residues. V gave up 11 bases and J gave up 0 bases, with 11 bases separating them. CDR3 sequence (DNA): TGTGCCGCCCGGACAGTCTCTGGAAACACCATATATTTT. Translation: CAARTVSGNTIYF.

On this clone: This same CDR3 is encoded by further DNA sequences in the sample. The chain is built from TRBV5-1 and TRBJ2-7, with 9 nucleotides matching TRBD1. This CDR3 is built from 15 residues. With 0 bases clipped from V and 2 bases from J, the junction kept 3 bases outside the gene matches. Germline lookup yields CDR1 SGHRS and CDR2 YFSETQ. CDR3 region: CASSLAGTGPYEQYF. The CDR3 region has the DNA TGCGCCAGCAGCTTGGCCGGGACAGGGCCCTACGAGCAGTACTTC. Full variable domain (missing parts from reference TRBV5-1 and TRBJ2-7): KAGVTQTPRYLIKTRGQQVTLSCSPISGHRSVSWYQQTPGQGLQFLFEYFSETQRNKGNFPGRFSGRQFSNSRSEMNVSTLELGDSALYLCASSLAGTGPYEQYFGPGTRLTVT.

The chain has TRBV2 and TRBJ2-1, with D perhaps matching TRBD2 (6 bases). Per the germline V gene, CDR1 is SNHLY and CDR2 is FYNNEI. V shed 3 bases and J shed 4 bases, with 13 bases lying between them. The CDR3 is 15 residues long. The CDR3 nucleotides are TGTGCCAGCAGTGAGTCGGCCGCGGGGTACAATGAGCAGTTCTTC. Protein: CASSESAAGYNEQFF.

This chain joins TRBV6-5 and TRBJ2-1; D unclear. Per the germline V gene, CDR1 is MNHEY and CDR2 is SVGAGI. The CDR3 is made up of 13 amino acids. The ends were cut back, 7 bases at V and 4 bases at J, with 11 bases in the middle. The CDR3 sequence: CASMGRVYNEQFF. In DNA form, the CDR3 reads TGTGCCAGCATGGGCAGAGTATACAATGAGCAGTTCTTC.

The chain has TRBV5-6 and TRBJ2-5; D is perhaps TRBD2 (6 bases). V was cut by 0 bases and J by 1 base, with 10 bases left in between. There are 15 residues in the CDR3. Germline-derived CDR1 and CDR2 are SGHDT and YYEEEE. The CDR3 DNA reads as TGTGCCAGCAGCTTGGCCTGGGACTCCCAAGAGACCCAGTACTTC. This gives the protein CASSLAWDSQETQYF.

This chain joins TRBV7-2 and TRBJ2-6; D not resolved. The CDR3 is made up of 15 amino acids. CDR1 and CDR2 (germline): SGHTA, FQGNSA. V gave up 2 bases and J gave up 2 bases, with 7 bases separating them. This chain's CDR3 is CASSLTLAGANVLTF. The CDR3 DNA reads TGTGCCAGCAGCTTAACCTTAGCTGGGGCCAACGTCCTGACTTTC.

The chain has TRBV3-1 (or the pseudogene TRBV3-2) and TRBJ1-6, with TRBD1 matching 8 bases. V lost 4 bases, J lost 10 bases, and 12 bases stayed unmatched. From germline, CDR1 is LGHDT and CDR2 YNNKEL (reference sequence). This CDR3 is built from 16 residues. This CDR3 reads CASSLGQGSLGSPLHF. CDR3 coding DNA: TGTGCCAGCAGCCTCGGACAGGGTAGCCTTGGGTCACCCCTCCACTTT.

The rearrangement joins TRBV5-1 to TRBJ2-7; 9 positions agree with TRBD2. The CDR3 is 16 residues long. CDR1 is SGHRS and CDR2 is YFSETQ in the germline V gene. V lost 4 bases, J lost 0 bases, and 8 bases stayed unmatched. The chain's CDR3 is CASSNLLRGGSYEQYF. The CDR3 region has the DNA TGCGCCAGCAGCAACCTTTTGCGGGGGGGCTCCTACGAGCAGTACTTC.

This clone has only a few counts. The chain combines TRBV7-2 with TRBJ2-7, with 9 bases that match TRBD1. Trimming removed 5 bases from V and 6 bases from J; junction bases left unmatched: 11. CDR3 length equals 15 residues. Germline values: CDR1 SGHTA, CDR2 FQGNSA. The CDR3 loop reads CASSPQGQGSSEQYF. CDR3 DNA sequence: TGTGCCAGCAGCCCGCAGGGACAGGGTTCCAGCGAGCAGTACTTC.

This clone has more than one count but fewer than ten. CDR3 in DNA: TGTGCCAGCAGCATACGTATAGCGGAGGGTTACGAGCAGTACTTC. This codes for CASSIRIAEGYEQYF. J is TRBJ2-7 and V is TRBV7-2; the D gene is possibly TRBD2 (6 bases). V lost 5 bases, J lost 4 bases, and 18 bases lay in between. CDR3 length equals 15 residues. CDR1 and CDR2 from the germline V gene are SGHTA and FQGNSA.

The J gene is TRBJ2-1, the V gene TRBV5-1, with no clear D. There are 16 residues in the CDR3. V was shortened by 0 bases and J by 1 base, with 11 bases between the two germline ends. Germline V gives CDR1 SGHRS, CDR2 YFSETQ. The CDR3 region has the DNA TGCGCCAGCAGCTTGGTTACGGTCTCTTCCTACAATGAGCAGTTCTTC. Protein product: CASSLVTVSSYNEQFF.

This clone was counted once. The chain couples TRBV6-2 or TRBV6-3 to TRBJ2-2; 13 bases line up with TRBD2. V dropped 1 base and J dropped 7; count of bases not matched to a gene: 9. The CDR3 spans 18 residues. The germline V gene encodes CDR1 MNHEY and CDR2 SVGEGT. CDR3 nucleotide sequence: TGTGCCAGCAGTTACTGGCGCACTAGCGGGAGGGCCGGCGGGGAGCTGTTTTTT. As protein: CASSYWRTSGRAGGELFF.

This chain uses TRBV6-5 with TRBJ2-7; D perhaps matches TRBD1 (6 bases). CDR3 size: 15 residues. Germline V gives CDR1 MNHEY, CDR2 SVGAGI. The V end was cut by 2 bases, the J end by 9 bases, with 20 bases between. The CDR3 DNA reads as TGTGCCAGCAGTTACGCACAGGGTGGAATGGGTGCGCAGTACTTC. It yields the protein CASSYAQGGMGAQYF.

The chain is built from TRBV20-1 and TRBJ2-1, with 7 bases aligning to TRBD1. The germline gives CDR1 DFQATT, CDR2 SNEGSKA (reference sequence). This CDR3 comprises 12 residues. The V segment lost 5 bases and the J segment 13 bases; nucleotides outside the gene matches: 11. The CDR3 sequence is CSAREGAGGQFF. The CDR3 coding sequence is TGCAGTGCTCGTGAGGGGGCCGGAGGACAGTTCTTC.

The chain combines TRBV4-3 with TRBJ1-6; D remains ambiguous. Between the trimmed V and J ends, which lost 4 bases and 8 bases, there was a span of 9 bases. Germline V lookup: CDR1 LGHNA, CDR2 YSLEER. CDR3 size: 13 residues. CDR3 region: CASSRRVDSPLHF. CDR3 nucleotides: TGCGCCAGCAGCCGAAGAGTGGATTCACCCCTCCACTTT.

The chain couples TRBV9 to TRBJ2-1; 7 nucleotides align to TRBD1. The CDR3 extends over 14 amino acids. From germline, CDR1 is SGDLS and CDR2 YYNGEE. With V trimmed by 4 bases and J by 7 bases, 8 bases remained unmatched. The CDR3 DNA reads TGTGCCAGCAGCCGTAGGACAGGTGCGAATGAGCAGTTCTTC. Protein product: CASSRRTGANEQFF.

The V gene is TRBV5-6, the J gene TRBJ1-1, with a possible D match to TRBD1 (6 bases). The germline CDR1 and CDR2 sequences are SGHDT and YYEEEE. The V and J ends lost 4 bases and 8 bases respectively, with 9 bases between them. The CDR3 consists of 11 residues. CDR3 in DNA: TGTGCCAGCAGCCAGGGACACGAAGCTTTCTTT. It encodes CASSQGHEAFF.

Here the CDR3 reads CASMSSGGSEQFF. The DNA of the CDR3 is TGTGCCAGCATGAGTAGCGGGGGGTCCGAGCAGTTCTTC. The chain combines TRBV2 with TRBJ2-1; 10 bases line up with TRBD2. The CDR3 runs to 13 residues. Germline CDR1 SNHLY, CDR2 FYNNEI. V was pared by 7 bases and J by 10 bases, with 7 bases of the junction left unmatched.

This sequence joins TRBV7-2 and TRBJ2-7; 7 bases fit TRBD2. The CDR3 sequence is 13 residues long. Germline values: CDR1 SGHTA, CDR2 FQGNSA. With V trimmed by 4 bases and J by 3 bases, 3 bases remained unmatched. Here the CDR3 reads CASSSGGFYEQYF. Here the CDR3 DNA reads TGTGCCAGCAGCTCCGGGGGGTTCTACGAGCAGTACTTC.

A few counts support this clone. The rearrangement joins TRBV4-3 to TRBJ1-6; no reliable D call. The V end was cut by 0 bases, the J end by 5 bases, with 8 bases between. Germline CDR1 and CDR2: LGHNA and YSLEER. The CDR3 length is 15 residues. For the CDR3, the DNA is TGCGCCAGCAGCCAAGATTTACACCATAATTCACCCCTCCACTTT. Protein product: CASSQDLHHNSPLHF.

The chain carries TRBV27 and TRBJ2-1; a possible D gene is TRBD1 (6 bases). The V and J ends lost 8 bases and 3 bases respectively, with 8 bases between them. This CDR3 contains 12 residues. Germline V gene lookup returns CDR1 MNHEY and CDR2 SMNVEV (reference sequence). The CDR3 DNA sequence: TGTGCCAGCGGGGGACACTACAATGAGCAGTTCTTC. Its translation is CASGGHYNEQFF.